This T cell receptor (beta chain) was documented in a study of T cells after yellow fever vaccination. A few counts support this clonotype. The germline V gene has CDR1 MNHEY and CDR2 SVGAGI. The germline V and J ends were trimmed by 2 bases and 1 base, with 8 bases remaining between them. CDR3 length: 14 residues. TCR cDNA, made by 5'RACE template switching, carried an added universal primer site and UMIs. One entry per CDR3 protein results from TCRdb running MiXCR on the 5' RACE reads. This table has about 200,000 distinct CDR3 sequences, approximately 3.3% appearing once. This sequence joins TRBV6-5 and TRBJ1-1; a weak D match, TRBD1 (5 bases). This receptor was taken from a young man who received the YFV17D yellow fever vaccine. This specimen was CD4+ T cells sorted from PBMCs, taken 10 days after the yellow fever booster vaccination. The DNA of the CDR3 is TGTGCCAGCAGTTACGGGGGTGGGAACACTGAAGCTTTCTTT. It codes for CASSYGGGNTEAFF.